These 20 T cell receptor beta chains originate from one sample sequenced in a study of vaccination and CD4 T cells after COVID-19. Cultured CD4+ T cell DNA was sequenced using the Oncomine TCR Beta short-read assay. TCRdb re-called the PCR reads through MiXCR, storing one row per CDR3 protein. The data contain 20,000 to 25,000 distinct CDR3 sequences, roughly two thirds of them singletons. These receptors' antigens are unknown. Treatment meaning: 10-day PBMC culture with coronavirus spike peptide pools or control peptides (ViraFEST assay). The sequencing here drew on CD4+ T cells from blood, cultured in vitro, taken after SARS-CoV-2 vaccination. The receptor source for this set is a human donor who received a COVID-19 vaccine.

This chain joins TRBV6-1 and TRBJ1-2; D remains ambiguous. The CDR3 loop spans 14 amino acids. V lost 3 bases to trimming and J lost 7 bases, with 15 bases between them. CDR1 is MNHNS and CDR2 is SASEGT in the germline V gene. The CDR3 loop is CASSDGFAMAGYTF. The DNA of the CDR3 is TGTGCCAGCAGTGACGGCTTTGCTATGGCTGGCTACACCTTC.

This clonotype was seen just once. The rearrangement joins TRBV19 to TRBJ2-5, with D tentatively TRBD1 (6 bases). Deletions cut 5 bases from V and 5 bases from J, with 12 bases between. Germline V gene data show CDR1 as LNHDA and CDR2 as SQIVND (reference sequence). This CDR3 spans 13 amino acids. The CDR3 bases are TGTGCCAGTAGTCCGCGAAGGGGGGAGACCCAGTACTTC. Its protein is CASSPRRGETQYF.

This clonotype was picked up a small number of times. This sequence joins TRBV6-5 and TRBJ1-5; D gene ambiguous. CDR1 MNHEY and CDR2 SVGAGI come from the germline V gene. The V end was cut by 2 bases, the J end by 0 bases, with 8 bases between. CDR3 length: 15 residues. Here the CDR3 DNA reads TGTGCCAGCAGTTACGGGCAGTATAGCAATCAGCCCCAGCATTTT. Its protein is CASSYGQYSNQPQHF.

This clonotype has only a few counts. The DNA for the CDR3 is TGTGCCAGCAGCCCAGGAACTAGGAGCTCCTACGAGCAGTACTTC. Protein: CASSPGTRSSYEQYF. This rearrangement joins TRBV7-2 to TRBJ2-7, with TRBD2 as a possible D gene (5 bases). This CDR3 is 15 amino acids long. Trimming removed 5 bases at V and 0 bases at J, with 14 bases between. Germline-derived CDR1 and CDR2 are SGHTA and FQGNSA.

V usage is TRBV5-4 and J usage is TRBJ1-2, with unresolved D. V was pared by 1 base and J by 0 bases, with 10 bases between. Germline V gene data show CDR1 as SGHNT and CDR2 as YYREEE (reference sequence). CDR3 size: 15 residues. CDR3 coding DNA: TGTGCCAGCAGCTTGTCCTCCAGAACTAACTATGGCTACACCTTC. It yields the protein CASSLSSRTNYGYTF.

The genes are TRBV14 and TRBJ1-2; D is perhaps TRBD1 (5 bases). The V and J ends lost 4 bases and 7 bases respectively, with 19 bases between them. Germline CDR1 and CDR2: SGHDN and FVKESK. CDR3 length: 15 residues. In nucleotides, the CDR3 is TGTGCCAGCAGCCCGACTCCGGGACTGAGGGGTGGCTACACCTTC. This gives the protein CASSPTPGLRGGYTF.

V and J are TRBV11-3 and TRBJ1-1; D gene ambiguous. This CDR3 comprises 12 residues. Trimming pared 0 bases from V and 8 bases from J, leaving 7 bases between. Germline CDR1 reads SGHNT; CDR2 reads YENEEA. The CDR3 loop is CASSLDPQEAFF. The CDR3 coding sequence is TGTGCCAGCAGCTTAGATCCCCAGGAAGCTTTCTTT.

This clonotype was picked up a small number of times. The chain employs TRBV15 and TRBJ1-2; possibly TRBD1 for D (5 bases). The CDR3 is 13 amino acids. V was shortened by 0 bases and J by 3 bases, with 5 bases between the two germline ends. Germline values: CDR1 LNHNV, CDR2 YYDKDF (reference sequence). The CDR3 DNA is TGTGCCACCAGCAGAGAAGGGGACTATGGCTACACCTTC. Translation: CATSREGDYGYTF.

The V and J genes are TRBV7-9 and TRBJ2-7; TRBD2 agrees at 14 bases. The germline CDR1 and CDR2 sequences are SEHNR and FQNEAQ (reference sequence). There are 17 residues in the CDR3. With V trimmed by 5 bases and J by 6 bases, 12 bases remained unmatched. The CDR3 DNA sequence: TGTGCCAGCAGCCCGATCCAGACTAGCGGGGGGGGCCGCGAGCAGTACTTC. It yields the protein CASSPIQTSGGGREQYF.

This clonotype was counted between two and nine times. V and J are TRBV20-1 and TRBJ1-2; possibly TRBD1 for D (6 bases). V lost 3 bases to trimming and J lost 2 bases, with 13 bases between them. Per germline, CDR1 DFQATT and CDR2 SNEGSKA (reference sequence). This CDR3 is built from 14 residues. The CDR3 region has the DNA TGCAGTGCTAGGCTGGGGGGCCCCAACTATGGCTACACCTTC. Translating gives CSARLGGPNYGYTF.

This clonotype was seen just once. The chain couples TRBV30 to TRBJ1-2; D might be TRBD1 (6 bases). This CDR3 region has 12 residues. In germline, CDR1 is GTSNPN, CDR2 SVGIG (reference sequence). The ends were cut back, 7 bases at V and 2 bases at J, with 11 bases in the middle. Here the CDR3 DNA reads TGTGCCTCTTTCGACAGGAACTATGGCTACACCTTC. This codes for CASFDRNYGYTF.

This rearrangement joins TRBV7-3 to TRBJ2-3; D unclear. CDR1 is SGHTA and CDR2 is FQGTGA in the germline V gene. The CDR3 loop spans 13 amino acids. V gave up 0 bases and J gave up 4 bases, with 5 bases separating them. This CDR3 is CASSLTRPDTQYF. The CDR3 DNA reads as TGTGCCAGCAGCTTAACTAGGCCAGATACGCAGTATTTT.

A few counts support this clonotype. The chain couples TRBV20-1 to TRBJ1-5; D unclear. Germline loops: CDR1 DFQATT, CDR2 SNEGSKA (reference sequence). The V end lost 7 bases, the J end lost 7 bases, and 20 bases lay between the germline ends. This CDR3 has 14 residues. CDR3 sequence: CSVTSSLGGQPQHF. Here the CDR3 DNA reads TGCAGTGTGACGTCCTCCCTGGGAGGGCAGCCCCAGCATTTT.

This clonotype was counted a few times. The V and J genes are TRBV19 and TRBJ2-6, with a tentative D call TRBD2 (6 bases). Germline CDR1 LNHDA, CDR2 SQIVND (reference sequence). This CDR3 is built from 17 residues. Trimming removed 2 bases from V and 2 bases from J, with 13 bases in between. CDR3 residues: CASSISKGGTGANVLTF. The CDR3 DNA sequence: TGTGCCAGTAGTATATCTAAGGGAGGCACTGGGGCCAACGTCCTGACTTTC.

The rearrangement joins TRBV20-1 to TRBJ2-3; maybe TRBD2 (7 bases). This CDR3 spans 17 amino acids. The germline gives CDR1 DFQATT, CDR2 SNEGSKA (reference sequence). Trimming took 0 bases from V and 2 from J, leaving 18 bases between them. The CDR3 DNA is TGCAGTGCTAGAGACCCCTTAAGTCGGGGGGCCACAGATACGCAGTATTTT. This translates into CSARDPLSRGATDTQYF.

This clonotype was detected a few times. CDR3 bases: TGTGCCAGCAGGTCGGACCCAAACACTGAAGCTTTCTTT. Its translation: CASRSDPNTEAFF. The chain combines TRBV7-6 with TRBJ1-1; no firm D call. V lost 6 bases and J lost 2, with 10 bases in between. Germline CDR1 and CDR2: SGHVS and FNYEAQ. This CDR3 region has 13 residues.

The chain recombines TRBV28 with TRBJ2-1; D might be TRBD2 (6 bases). CDR1 is MDHEN and CDR2 is SYDVKM in the germline V gene. Between the trimmed V and J ends, which lost 2 bases and 12 bases, there was a span of 20 bases. CDR3 size: 15 residues. The CDR3: CASSLIWDPGVGQFF. CDR3 bases: TGTGCCAGCAGTTTAATATGGGACCCGGGAGTAGGGCAGTTCTTC.

V usage is TRBV5-6 and J usage is TRBJ1-5; 7 nucleotides agree with TRBD1. After removal of 3 bases from V and 6 bases from J, the junction contained 9 bases not matched to a gene. Germline-derived CDR1 and CDR2 are SGHDT and YYEEEE. The CDR3 covers 15 residues. The CDR3 loop is CASSWRGRAGQPQHF. For the CDR3, the DNA is TGTGCCAGCAGCTGGAGGGGGCGGGCCGGTCAGCCCCAGCATTTT.

V usage is TRBV2 and J usage is TRBJ2-5, with 9 bases matching TRBD1. The CDR3 runs to 14 residues. Germline trimming cut 8 bases from V and 4 bases from J; bases unmatched to any gene: 8. CDR1 and CDR2 (germline): SNHLY, FYNNEI. The CDR3 reads CASLGGTGRETQYF. The CDR3, as DNA: TGTGCCAGCTTGGGCGGGACAGGGAGAGAGACCCAGTACTTC.

The J gene is TRBJ1-1, the V gene TRBV18; 7 nucleotides match TRBD1. The V and J ends lost 4 bases and 0 bases, in that order; junction bases with no gene match: 2. The CDR3 spans 14 residues. The V gene's germline CDR1 is KGHSH and CDR2 LQKENI. CDR3 amino acids: CASSRDRLNTEAFF. The CDR3 nucleotides are TGTGCCAGCTCACGGGACAGATTGAACACTGAAGCTTTCTTT. The full variable domain, with the rest looked up from reference TRBV18 and TRBJ1-1, is NAGVMQNPRHLVRRRGQEARLRCSPMKGHSHVYWYRQLPEEGLKFMVYLQKENIIDESGMPKERFSAEFPKEGPSILRIQQVVRGDSAAYFCASSRDRLNTEAFFGQGTRLTVV.